The 30 T cell receptor beta chains below come from one sample, sequenced in a study of CD8+ T cells in alopecia areata. The treatment denotes: oral pan-JAK inhibitor, 5-10 mg twice daily. Investigators isolated RNA and reverse transcribed it into cDNA to act as the sequencing template. Some clones are missing from TCRdb's copy, which holds only in-frame ones; the method was immunoSEQ multiplex PCR. The sample records some 150,000 clones, 70% to 90% being singletons. The specimen comprised CD8+ T cells sorted from blood, sampled at week 4, from a patient treated with tofacitinib. Receptor source: a human donor with alopecia areata.

The chain links TRBV4-1 to TRBJ2-1, with D perhaps TRBD2 (6 bases). CDR3 length: 13 amino acids. Germline CDR1 and CDR2: MGHRA and YSYEKL. Between the trimmed V and J ends, which lost 3 bases and 9 bases, there was a span of 12 bases. The CDR3 DNA is TGCGCCAGCAGCCATGGGGACTTCGGTGAGCAGTTCTTC. Its translation is CASSHGDFGEQFF.

This clone was found a few times. The V call is TRBV9, the J call TRBJ2-1, with 10 bases identical to TRBD2. Trimming removed 4 bases from V and 7 bases from J; junction bases left unmatched: 8. CDR3 length equals 15 residues. The germline V gene encodes CDR1 SGDLS and CDR2 YYNGEE. In DNA, the CDR3 is TGTGCCAGCAGCCCCGAAGCGGGAGGGATGAATGAGCAGTTCTTC. It codes for CASSPEAGGMNEQFF.

The chain links TRBV7-3 to TRBJ2-7, with D uncertain. The CDR3 extends over 11 amino acids. V lost 11 bases to trimming and J lost 6 bases, with 14 bases between them. Germline values: CDR1 SGHTA, CDR2 FQGTGA. CDR3 residues: CAGHTALEQYF. The CDR3 DNA follows: TGTGCCGGCCACACAGCCCTCGAGCAGTACTTC.

This clone was observed a single time. The rearrangement links TRBV29-1 to TRBJ2-3; 7 nucleotides agree with TRBD1. Per the germline V gene, CDR1 is SQVTM and CDR2 is ANQGSEA. J lost 4 bases, V lost 8 bases, and 9 bases had no gene match. There are 13 residues in the CDR3. The CDR3 here is CSTPGQVADTQYF. DNA of the CDR3: TGCAGCACTCCCGGACAGGTTGCAGATACGCAGTATTTT.

The chain is built from TRBV5-1 and TRBJ2-7, with 8 nucleotides matching TRBD1. The J segment lost 7 bases and the V segment lost 3 bases, leaving 6 bases of the junction unmatched. CDR1 and CDR2 (germline): SGHRS, YFSETQ. This CDR3 contains 13 residues. CDR3 loop: CASSYPGQAEQYF. The CDR3 DNA reads as TGCGCCAGCAGCTATCCGGGACAGGCTGAGCAGTACTTC.

The J gene is TRBJ1-2, the V gene TRBV2; 8 nucleotides align to TRBD1. From germline, CDR1 is SNHLY and CDR2 FYNNEI. Trimming at V came to 3 bases and at J to 3 bases, leaving 9 bases not matched to a gene. This CDR3 contains 16 residues. The CDR3 reads CASSEMLDREDYGYTF. DNA of the CDR3: TGTGCCAGCAGTGAGATGTTGGACAGGGAAGACTATGGCTACACCTTC.

The gene calls are TRBV28 and TRBJ2-7; a weak D match, TRBD1 (5 bases). CDR1 is MDHEN and CDR2 is SYDVKM in the germline V gene. The CDR3 length is 14 residues. Trimming took off 3 bases at V and 3 bases at J, with 12 bases between the two ends. The DNA of the CDR3 is TGTGCCAGCAGTTTGCACAGGTTTAGCTACGAGCAGTACTTC. Translation gives CASSLHRFSYEQYF.

On this clone itself: Different DNA sequences within this sample yield the same CDR3. J is TRBJ2-1 and V is TRBV19, with D perhaps being TRBD1 or TRBD2 (5 bases each). The V gene lost 1 base and the J gene lost 3 bases, with 7 bases spanning the gap. The CDR3 is 14 residues long. CDR1 and CDR2 from the germline V gene are LNHDA and SQIVND (reference sequence). The DNA of the CDR3 is TGTGCCAGTAGTATAGGGGGGAGCTACAATGAGCAGTTCTTC. As protein: CASSIGGSYNEQFF.

The chain couples TRBV29-1 to TRBJ2-1, with 10 positions matching TRBD1. In germline, CDR1 is SQVTM, CDR2 ANQGSEA. J lost 7 bases, V lost 7 bases, and 16 bases had no gene match. The length of the CDR3 is 16 residues. The CDR3 DNA is TGCAGCGCTGGTAATCCCCGGGACAGGGGATGGAATGAGCAGTTCTTC. It is translated as CSAGNPRDRGWNEQFF.

V usage is TRBV6-5 and J usage is TRBJ2-5; D gene ambiguous. Germline CDR1 reads MNHEY; CDR2 reads SVGAGI. V lost 6 bases and J lost 4, with 6 bases in between. CDR3 length: 11 residues. This CDR3 reads CASSPGETQYF. The CDR3 DNA follows: TGTGCCAGCAGCCCCGGAGAGACCCAGTACTTC.

The rearrangement links TRBV7-9 to TRBJ2-7, with no clear D. Germline CDR1 reads SEHNR; CDR2 reads FQNEAQ (reference sequence). V was cut by 4 bases and J by 4 bases, with 14 bases left in between. The CDR3 is 14 residues long. This chain's CDR3 is CASSSLKISYEQYF. DNA for the CDR3: TGTGCCAGCAGCTCACTAAAGATCAGTTACGAGCAGTACTTC.

The CDR3 here is CASSLHPSGNSYEQYF. In nucleotides, the CDR3 is TGTGCCAGCAGCTTACACCCTAGCGGGAACTCCTACGAGCAGTACTTC. V gene TRBV7-9 combines with J gene TRBJ2-7, with 9 bases matching TRBD2. This CDR3 is built from 16 residues. The ends lost 2 bases at V and 0 bases at J; junction bases unmatched: 5. Germline-derived CDR1 and CDR2 are SEHNR and FQNEAQ (reference sequence).

This chain connects TRBV7-8 to TRBJ2-5; 7 bases map to TRBD2. The CDR3 runs 17 residues. V dropped 1 base and J dropped 2; count of bases not matched to a gene: 10. The germline V gene has CDR1 SGHVS and CDR2 FQNEAQ. The CDR3 nucleotides read TGTGCCAGCAGCTTAGTTACTAGTGCGGGGGTGCAAGAGACCCAGTACTTC. Translated: CASSLVTSAGVQETQYF.

The chain recombines TRBV5-8 with TRBJ2-5; D ambiguous. V dropped 4 bases and J dropped 5 bases, with 9 bases sitting between them. Germline CDR1 is SGHTS and CDR2 is YDEGEE. The CDR3 is 12 amino acids. The chain's CDR3 is CASSPPSETQYF. The CDR3 DNA reads TGTGCCAGCAGCCCCCCTTCCGAGACCCAGTACTTC.

The chain combines TRBV7-3 with TRBJ2-7; TRBD1 matches at 8 bases. The CDR3 runs 13 residues. The germline gives CDR1 SGHTA, CDR2 FQGTGA. Trimming removed 5 bases from V and 6 bases from J; junction bases left unmatched: 6. The CDR3 protein is CASSHGQGFEQYF. The CDR3 coding sequence is TGTGCCAGCAGCCATGGACAGGGTTTCGAGCAGTACTTC.

This chain joins TRBV7-6 and TRBJ2-7; D is perhaps TRBD2 (6 bases). The germline V gene has CDR1 SGHVS and CDR2 FNYEAQ. V shed 0 bases and J shed 4 bases, with 16 bases lying between them. The CDR3 is 16 amino acids. CDR3 protein: CASSLAFTGLPYEQYF. CDR3 DNA: TGTGCCAGCAGCTTAGCTTTCACGGGACTTCCATACGAGCAGTACTTC. Complete variable domain (other parts from reference TRBV7-6 and TRBJ2-7): GAGVSQSPRYKVTKRGQDVALRCDPISGHVSLYWYRQALGQGPEFLTYFNYEAQQDKSGLPNDRFSAERPEGSISTLTIQRTEQRDSAMYRCASSLAFTGLPYEQYFGPGTRLTVT.

The V gene is TRBV29-1, the J gene TRBJ2-2; TRBD1 agrees at 7 bases. Germline CDR1 and CDR2: SQVTM and ANQGSEA. The CDR3 is made up of 13 amino acids. Germline trimming cut 7 bases from V and 2 bases from J; bases unmatched to any gene: 4. As DNA, the CDR3 is TGCAGCGCGACAGGGATCAACACCGGGGAGCTGTTTTTT. Its translation: CSATGINTGELFF.

The CDR3 sequence: CSVEQGRRTGELFF. In nucleotides, the CDR3 is TGCAGCGTTGAACAGGGGAGGCGCACCGGGGAGCTGTTTTTT. The chain carries TRBV29-1 and TRBJ2-2; D could derive from TRBD1 or TRBD2 (6 bases each). CDR1 is SQVTM, CDR2 ANQGSEA, per germline. The CDR3 is 14 residues long. With 2 bases removed from V and 4 bases from J, the gap between germline ends came to 11 bases.

Judged by abundance, this clone is medium-sized (0.01 to 0.1%). This chain links TRBV29-1 with TRBJ2-7; D might be TRBD1 (5 bases). Germline V CDR1 and CDR2: SQVTM, ANQGSEA. The CDR3 contains 12 residues. Trimming stripped 8 bases from V and 6 bases from J, with 17 bases between. CDR3 coding DNA: TGCAGCTCCGTCTCAGGGTCTCGCGAGCAGTACTTC. Amino acids: CSSVSGSREQYF.

This clone was observed a single time. V usage is TRBV7-9 and J usage is TRBJ2-7, with TRBD2 matching 8 bases. The length of the CDR3 is 15 residues. Per germline, CDR1 SEHNR and CDR2 FQNEAQ (reference sequence). V trimming: 1 base; J trimming: 2 bases; junction bases outside the gene matches: 4. The CDR3, as DNA: TGTGCCAGCAGCTTAGTAGACGGGGGGGCCTACGAGCAGTACTTC. It codes for CASSLVDGGAYEQYF.

The chain combines TRBV27 with TRBJ2-2; 7 positions agree with TRBD1. V shed 3 bases and J 6 bases; nucleotides not matched to a gene: 4. The CDR3 extends over 14 amino acids. The germline gives CDR1 MNHEY, CDR2 SMNVEV (reference sequence). The DNA for the CDR3 is TGTGCCAGCAGTTTCGAACAGGGGCCCGGGGAGCTGTTTTTT. Protein sequence: CASSFEQGPGELFF.

V gene TRBV7-9 combines with J gene TRBJ2-6; 8 bases fit TRBD1. The CDR3 contains 19 residues. The trim removed 6 bases at V and 0 bases at J, leaving 13 bases unmatched. Germline values: CDR1 SEHNR, CDR2 FQNEAQ (reference sequence). CDR3 amino acids: CASSSDFQGASSGANVLTF. In DNA, the CDR3 is TGTGCCAGCAGTTCTGACTTTCAGGGGGCAAGCTCTGGGGCCAACGTCCTGACTTTC.

A note on this clone: Other DNA sequences in the same sample also yield this CDR3. This chain links TRBV30 with TRBJ1-5; D is unresolved. The CDR3 contains 14 residues. Trimming stripped 0 bases from V and 0 bases from J, with 6 bases between. Germline V gene lookup returns CDR1 GTSNPN and CDR2 SVGIG (reference sequence). CDR3 loop: CAWSVGVSNQPQHF. In nucleotides, the CDR3 is TGTGCCTGGAGTGTAGGAGTTAGCAATCAGCCCCAGCATTTT. The full variable domain, rest sourced from reference TRBV30 and TRBJ1-5, is SQTIHQWPATLVQPVGSPLSLECTVEGTSNPNLYWYRQAAGRGLQLLFYSVGIGQISSEVPQNLSASRPQDRQFILSSKKLLLSDSGFYLCAWSVGVSNQPQHFGDGTRLSIL.

J is TRBJ2-1 and V is TRBV30; D not resolved. CDR1 is GTSNPN and CDR2 is SVGIG in the germline V gene (reference sequence). CDR3 length: 10 amino acids. V lost 1 base to trimming and J lost 10 bases, with 5 bases between them. The CDR3 bases are TGTGCCTGGAGTGACTTGGAGCAGTTCTTC. This sequence encodes CAWSDLEQFF. Full variable domain (rest looked up from reference TRBV30 and TRBJ2-1): SQTIHQWPATLVQPVGSPLSLECTVEGTSNPNLYWYRQAAGRGLQLLFYSVGIGQISSEVPQNLSASRPQDRQFILSSKKLLLSDSGFYLCAWSDLEQFFGPGTRLTVL.

The chain links TRBV9 to TRBJ1-5; D may be TRBD1 (5 bases). Germline CDR1 is SGDLS and CDR2 is YYNGEE. This CDR3 is 14 amino acids long. The V and J ends lost 5 bases and 0 bases respectively, with 9 bases between them. CDR3 amino acids: CASSSGISNQPQHF. The CDR3 region has the DNA TGTGCCAGCAGTTCAGGGATTAGCAATCAGCCCCAGCATTTT.

The sample holds one count of this clone. The gene calls are TRBV27 and TRBJ2-5; D is perhaps TRBD1 (6 bases). The CDR3 has 14 residues. The V and J ends lost 6 bases and 2 bases respectively, with 13 bases between them. Looked up from germline, CDR1 is MNHEY and CDR2 is SMNVEV (reference sequence). The CDR3 loop is CASSLHRAQETQYF. CDR3 coding DNA: TGTGCCAGCAGCCTCCACAGGGCGCAAGAGACCCAGTACTTC.

V is TRBV7-9 and J is TRBJ2-7; a possible D gene is TRBD1 (5 bases). V was cut by 3 bases and J by 0 bases, with 9 bases left in between. Germline assignment: CDR1 SEHNR and CDR2 FQNEAQ (reference sequence). The CDR3 covers 14 residues. In nucleotides, the CDR3 is TGTGCCAGCAGCTTTCGCGACAGCTCCTACGAGCAGTACTTC. This translates into CASSFRDSSYEQYF.

The chain uses TRBV15 and TRBJ2-7, with TRBD1 identical over 8 bases. CDR1 is LNHNV, CDR2 YYDKDF, per germline (reference sequence). With V trimmed by 1 base and J by 4 bases, 6 bases remained unmatched. The CDR3 loop spans 15 amino acids. The CDR3 loop is CATSRGQGQRYEQYF. The CDR3 DNA reads TGTGCCACCAGCAGAGGACAGGGGCAACGGTACGAGCAGTACTTC.

The V gene is TRBV15, the J gene TRBJ2-7; D is unclear. Germline V gives CDR1 LNHNV, CDR2 YYDKDF (reference sequence). Trimming left V 1 base short and J 0 bases short, with 10 bases between. The length of the CDR3 is 15 residues. Written as DNA, the CDR3 is TGTGCCACCAGCAGAGCCCGGACCTACTCCTACGAGCAGTACTTC. Its translation is CATSRARTYSYEQYF.

V is TRBV19 and J is TRBJ1-6; 10 positions match TRBD1. Germline V gene data show CDR1 as LNHDA and CDR2 as SQIVND (reference sequence). The CDR3 covers 14 residues. J gave up 9 bases and V 6 bases, and 5 bases lay outside the gene matches. For the CDR3, the DNA is TGTGCCAGTAGGACCGGGACAGGGGCTTCACCCCTCCACTTT. Encoded protein: CASRTGTGASPLHF.